A single sample is the source of the 26 T cell receptor beta chains below, sequenced in a study of blood T cells in healthy people across ages. A second PCR of roughly 7 to 11 cycles used a sample-barcoded 5' primer and a J-beta primer mix. Each CDR3 protein is one row after TCRdb ran MiXCR on the 5' RACE reads. The sample has under 2 million distinct CDR3 sequences, almost 35% seen once. The sequenced sample was blood. Receptor source: a woman between 25 and 40 years old in good health.

This clonotype turned up a few times. CDR3 amino acids: CAIRGTGVGTEAFF. The CDR3 DNA reads as TGTGCCATCAGGGGAACAGGGGTTGGAACTGAAGCTTTCTTT. The genes are TRBV10-3 and TRBJ1-1; 7 bases line up with TRBD1. There are 14 residues in the CDR3. The germline V gene has CDR1 ENHRY and CDR2 SYGVKD. V gave up 6 bases and J gave up 5 bases; unmatched junction bases: 9.

The V call is TRBV28, the J call TRBJ2-7; TRBD2 agrees at 12 bases. The J call may be in error: the DNA end matches TRBJ2-5 better. CDR1 and CDR2 (germline): MDHEN, SYDVKM. This CDR3 region has 15 residues. The CDR3 spells CASSFLLAGGETQYF. DNA of the CDR3: TGTGCCAGCAGTTTCCTCCTAGCGGGAGGGGAGACCCAGTACTTC.

This clonotype was seen a single time. The V gene is TRBV2, the J gene TRBJ2-7; D remains ambiguous. The germline CDR1 and CDR2 sequences are SNHLY and FYNNEI. The CDR3 loop spans 13 amino acids. The V end was cut by 4 bases, the J end by 4 bases, with 11 bases between. This CDR3 is CASSVDRQYEQYF. Here the CDR3 DNA reads TGTGCCAGCAGTGTTGACCGCCAATACGAGCAGTACTTC.

In its sample, this clonotype was seen a few times. The J gene is TRBJ1-2, the V gene TRBV20-1; no reliable D call. This CDR3 spans 12 amino acids. Germline V gene data show CDR1 as DFQATT and CDR2 as SNEGSKA (reference sequence). Trimming took off 6 bases at V and 8 bases at J, with 16 bases between the two ends. CDR3 in DNA: TGCAGTGCCCCGGGCGAGGGAAAGGGCTACACCTTC. It is translated as CSAPGEGKGYTF.

This clonotype appeared a few times. The V call is TRBV7-2, the J call TRBJ1-6; perhaps TRBD1 as D (5 bases). Germline CDR1 and CDR2: SGHTA and FQGNSA. V was shortened by 5 bases and J by 11 bases, with 22 bases between the two germline ends. CDR3 length: 16 amino acids. This CDR3 is CASSPRGRQILAPLHF. Written as DNA, the CDR3 is TGTGCCAGCAGCCCCCGAGGGAGACAGATTTTAGCACCCCTCCACTTT.

This clonotype was detected only a few times. The CDR3 nucleotides read TGTGCCAGCAGCTTAGCGACCACAGTAGAGACCCAGTACTTC. This gives the protein CASSLATTVETQYF. V is TRBV7-2 and J is TRBJ2-5; D is unresolved. CDR1 SGHTA and CDR2 FQGNSA come from the germline V gene. The CDR3 consists of 14 residues. Trimming took 0 bases from V and 4 from J, leaving 9 bases between them.

This clonotype was counted between two and nine times. V gene TRBV6-1 combines with J gene TRBJ2-7; D uncertain. CDR3 length equals 14 residues. Germline V lookup: CDR1 MNHNS, CDR2 SASEGT. V shed 2 bases and J shed 3 bases, with 11 bases lying between them. The CDR3: CASSEPGIGYEQYF. Written as DNA, the CDR3 is TGTGCCAGCAGTGAACCGGGTATTGGCTACGAGCAGTACTTC.

This clonotype was counted ten times or more. This chain links TRBV10-3 with TRBJ2-3; no firm D call. Germline V gene sequence: CDR1 ENHRY, CDR2 SYGVKD. The V end was cut by 7 bases, the J end by 0 bases, with 11 bases between. The CDR3 consists of 14 residues. DNA for the CDR3: TGTGCCATCAAATGGGCGGCTAGCACAGATACGCAGTATTTT. It translates to CAIKWAASTDTQYF.

This clonotype came up a few times. This chain uses TRBV7-2 with TRBJ2-5; D is ambiguous. The germline V gene has CDR1 SGHTA and CDR2 FQGNSA. The CDR3 totals 14 residues. V gave up 1 base and J gave up 5 bases, with 11 bases separating them. CDR3 residues: CASSLVERPETQYF. The CDR3 nucleotides are TGTGCCAGCAGCTTAGTCGAGCGTCCCGAGACCCAGTACTTC.

This chain joins TRBV20-1 and TRBJ2-3; unclear D gene. The length of the CDR3 is 11 residues. CDR1 is DFQATT, CDR2 SNEGSKA, per germline (reference sequence). The CDR3 here is CTSGPQDTQYF. The CDR3 nucleotides read TGCACCTCCGGACCACAAGATACGCAGTATTTT.

This clonotype was recorded a few times. This chain uses TRBV20-1 with TRBJ1-4, with 7 positions matching TRBD1. V shed 4 bases and J 5 bases; nucleotides not matched to a gene: 19. The CDR3 is 18 residues long. The germline CDR1 and CDR2 sequences are DFQATT and SNEGSKA (reference sequence). The CDR3 region has the DNA TGCAGTGCTACACCGAACAGGGGTTGGGATCAGCGAAATGAAAAACTGTTTTTT. Its protein product is CSATPNRGWDQRNEKLFF.

This clonotype was picked up a small number of times. The chain joins TRBV4-1 to TRBJ1-6, with 7 positions matching TRBD1. Germline values: CDR1 MGHRA, CDR2 YSYEKL. CDR3 length: 16 amino acids. The J segment lost 3 bases and the V segment lost 3 bases, leaving 5 bases of the junction unmatched. CDR3 DNA sequence: TGCGCCAGCAGCCAGACTCGGGACAGCTATAATTCACCCCTCCACTTT. This gives the protein CASSQTRDSYNSPLHF.

This chain links TRBV7-2 with TRBJ1-2; D call uncertain. CDR3 length: 13 amino acids. V was pared by 4 bases and J by 6 bases, with 12 bases between. Germline CDR1 is SGHTA and CDR2 is FQGNSA. The CDR3 here is CASSWIVEDGYTF. In DNA, the CDR3 is TGTGCCAGCAGCTGGATAGTGGAGGATGGCTACACCTTC.

With respect to this clonotype: Mismatch with germline at one junction end may stem from a read error. The chain couples TRBV15 to TRBJ2-1; 8 nucleotides align to TRBD2. CDR3 length equals 15 residues. Germline lookup yields CDR1 LNHNV and CDR2 YYDKDF (reference sequence). This CDR3 is CAASRPLAGFNEQFF. For the CDR3, the DNA is TGTGCCGCCAGCAGACCTTTAGCGGGATTTAATGAGCAGTTCTTC.

V usage is TRBV7-9 and J usage is TRBJ2-2; D is uncertain. The CDR3 has 13 residues. Trimming cost V 0 bases and J 4 bases, with 3 bases left between them. Germline-derived CDR1 and CDR2 are SEHNR and FQNEAQ (reference sequence). The CDR3 DNA reads as TGTGCCAGCAGCTTAGCGGCCACCGGGGAGCTGTTTTTT. Translated: CASSLAATGELFF.

V is TRBV4-1 and J is TRBJ2-1; 7 bases match TRBD2. Looked up from germline, CDR1 is MGHRA and CDR2 is YSYEKL. V was pared by 1 base and J by 6 bases, with 12 bases of the junction left unmatched. This CDR3 spans 17 amino acids. CDR3 protein: CASSQVGRTRASNEQFF. The CDR3 coding sequence is TGCGCCAGCAGCCAAGTGGGACGGACTAGGGCGTCCAATGAGCAGTTCTTC.

In this sample, this clonotype turned up a few times. V and J are TRBV12-3 or TRBV12-4 and TRBJ2-1; 10 positions agree with TRBD1. This CDR3 region has 17 residues. The V segment lost 0 bases and the J segment 2 bases; nucleotides outside the gene matches: 4. CDR3 sequence: CASSLAVGQGAYNEQFF. The CDR3 DNA reads TGTGCCAGCAGTTTAGCGGTAGGACAGGGGGCCTACAATGAGCAGTTCTTC.

This clonotype was detected a few times. The chain has TRBV10-2 and TRBJ2-5; D may be TRBD2 (6 bases). Germline values: CDR1 WSHSY, CDR2 SAAADI. Trimming stripped 7 bases from V and 5 bases from J, with 14 bases between. The CDR3 has 13 residues. For the CDR3, the DNA is TGCGCCAGCACAGCCGGAGCGGGTGAGACCCAGTACTTC. Its translation: CASTAGAGETQYF.

The gene calls are TRBV3-1 and TRBJ2-1; D remains unclear. There are 12 residues in the CDR3. CDR1 LGHDT and CDR2 YNNKEL come from the germline V gene (reference sequence). V was clipped by 0 bases and J by 9 bases, with 6 bases between them. Written as DNA, the CDR3 is TGTGCCAGCAGCCAAGATATCCTTGAGCAGTTCTTC. This codes for CASSQDILEQFF.

The J gene is TRBJ2-7, the V gene TRBV11-2, with D tentatively TRBD2 (5 bases). The V gene lost 5 bases and the J gene lost 3 bases, with 20 bases spanning the gap. Germline assignment: CDR1 SGHAT and CDR2 FQNNGV. This CDR3 is built from 16 residues. The CDR3 DNA follows: TGTGCCAGCAGCCCTCTCCGGCGGGCATCAAACTACGAGCAGTACTTC. It yields the protein CASSPLRRASNYEQYF.

This clonotype was seen more than once but under ten times. The rearrangement links TRBV30 to TRBJ2-7, with a weak D call TRBD2 (6 bases). V dropped 4 bases and J dropped 3 bases, with 13 bases sitting between them. The germline V gene has CDR1 GTSNPN and CDR2 SVGIG (reference sequence). The CDR3 runs 13 residues. For the CDR3, the DNA is TGTGCCTGGACTGACGGGGGTAACTACGAGCAGTACTTC. Protein product: CAWTDGGNYEQYF. The complete variable domain, with remaining parts taken from reference TRBV30 and TRBJ2-7, reads SQTIHQWPATLVQPVGSPLSLECTVEGTSNPNLYWYRQAAGRGLQLLFYSVGIGQISSEVPQNLSASRPQDRQFILSSKKLLLSDSGFYLCAWTDGGNYEQYFGPGTRLTVT.

With respect to this clonotype: A much larger clone lies one base from this, so it may be a read error. This chain joins TRBV7-8 and TRBJ2-1, with TRBD2 identical over 7 bases. The CDR3 is made up of 17 amino acids. From germline, CDR1 is SGHVS and CDR2 FQNEAQ. With 1 base clipped from V and 0 bases from J, the junction kept 6 bases outside the gene matches. In DNA, the CDR3 is TGTGCCAGCAGCTTAGTGCCGGGCGGGAGCTCCTACAATGAGCAGTTCTTC. As protein: CASSLVPGGSSYNEQFF.

The genes are TRBV20-1 and TRBJ1-1; the D is unclear. The CDR3 spans 14 residues. The V end was cut by 5 bases, the J end by 1 base, with 14 bases between. Germline-derived CDR1 and CDR2 are DFQATT and SNEGSKA (reference sequence). The CDR3 loop reads CSASYWTRNTEAFF. The CDR3 region has the DNA TGCAGTGCTTCTTACTGGACCCGGAACACTGAAGCTTTCTTT.

This clonotype turned up a few times. The J gene is TRBJ1-1, the V gene TRBV28; unclear D gene. The V gene's germline CDR1 is MDHEN and CDR2 SYDVKM. The CDR3 consists of 15 residues. V was cut by 4 bases and J by 4 bases, with 16 bases left in between. The CDR3 loop is CASSSPTPLGTEAFF. The CDR3 nucleotides are TGTGCCAGCAGTTCCCCGACACCGTTGGGCACTGAAGCTTTCTTT.

The rearrangement joins TRBV4-1 to TRBJ2-3, with TRBD2 matching 12 bases. The CDR3 runs to 20 residues. J was trimmed by 5 bases and V by 0 bases; bases with no gene match: 15. Germline CDR1 reads MGHRA; CDR2 reads YSYEKL. CDR3 nucleotides: TGCGCCAGCAGCCAAGATGCAAGCAGACTAGCGGGGGCCAGGGGAGATACGCAGTATTTT. Encoded protein: CASSQDASRLAGARGDTQYF.

As DNA, the CDR3 is TGCAGCGTGACAGGACTCGGGGGGAAAGTCTACTACGAGCAGTACTTC. Its protein is CSVTGLGGKVYYEQYF. The rearrangement uses TRBV29-1 and TRBJ2-7; D perhaps matches TRBD2 (7 bases). Germline CDR1 reads SQVTM; CDR2 reads ANQGSEA. The CDR3 consists of 16 residues. Between the trimmed V and J ends, which lost 6 bases and 3 bases, there was a span of 24 bases.